This T cell receptor beta chain came from a study of blood T cell repertoires in COVID-19. V shed 1 base and J 2 bases; nucleotides not matched to a gene: 3. The V gene's germline CDR1 is SGHDN and CDR2 FVKESK. This CDR3 has 15 residues. This table comes from immunoSEQ multiplex PCR, and its TCRdb copy is limited to in-frame clones, with some not included. The data show under 200,000 clones, more than 75% seen once. This TCR derives from a man between 40 and 49 years old with active or convalescent COVID-19. Sequenced input: peripheral blood. This rearrangement joins TRBV14 to TRBJ2-7; TRBD2 aligns across 9 bases. In DNA, the CDR3 is TGTGCCAGCAGCCAAGCTAGACTAGCGGCCTACGAGCAGTACTTC. Translation gives CASSQARLAAYEQYF.